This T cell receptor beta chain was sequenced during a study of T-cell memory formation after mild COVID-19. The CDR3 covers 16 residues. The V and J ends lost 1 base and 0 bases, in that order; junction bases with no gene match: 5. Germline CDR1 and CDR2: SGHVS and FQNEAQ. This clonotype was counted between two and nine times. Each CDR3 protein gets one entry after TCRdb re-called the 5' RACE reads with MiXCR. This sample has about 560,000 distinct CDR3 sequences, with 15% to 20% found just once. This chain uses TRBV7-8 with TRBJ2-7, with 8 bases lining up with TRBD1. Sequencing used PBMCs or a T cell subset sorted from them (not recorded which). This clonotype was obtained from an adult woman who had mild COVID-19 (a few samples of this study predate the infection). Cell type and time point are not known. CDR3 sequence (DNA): TGTGCCAGCAGCTTAGAGGGACAGGTTAGCTCCTACGAGCAGTACTTC. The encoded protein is CASSLEGQVSSYEQYF. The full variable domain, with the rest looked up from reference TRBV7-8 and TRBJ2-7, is GAGVSQSPRYKVAKRGQDVALRCDPISGHVSLFWYQQALGQGPEFLTYFQNEAQLDKSGLPSDRFFAERPEGSVSTLKIQRTQQEDSAVYLCASSLEGQVSSYEQYFGPGTRLTVT.